This TCR beta chain appears in the sequencing data of a study of T-cell reconstitution after alpha-beta-depleted transplantation in children. Per the germline V gene, CDR1 is SGHTA and CDR2 is FQGNSA. CDR3 length: 15 residues. Trimming cost V 3 bases and J 3 bases, with 12 bases left between them. This clonotype was picked up many times. It was with unique molecular identifiers that the TCRbeta library was prepared. TCRdb used MiXCR to reprocess the PCR reads, holding one entry per CDR3 protein. This table has a few hundred thousand distinct CDR3 sequences, 13% appearing once. This specimen was PBMCs, taken from the stem cell graft. The chain couples TRBV7-2 to TRBJ2-1; D is perhaps TRBD2 (6 bases). This TCR derives from a human donor who donated a stem cell graft to a child with Fanconi anemia. Written as DNA, the CDR3 is TGTGCCAGCAGCTTCAGCGGGTTACTCTACAATGAGCAGTTCTTC. This gives the protein CASSFSGLLYNEQFF.